One sample yielded the 10 T cell receptor beta chains listed below, sequenced in a study of blood T cell repertoires in COVID-19. Clones were sequenced by immunoSEQ multiplex PCR, and TCRdb holds only the in-frame ones, with some missing. Among some 190,000 clones listed, 80% to 85% were seen once. The sequencing input was peripheral blood. The source of these receptors is a human donor in a cohort sampled during active COVID-19.

The chain joins TRBV19 to TRBJ1-1; D gene uncertain. Per the germline V gene, CDR1 is LNHDA and CDR2 is SQIVND (reference sequence). V dropped 3 bases and J dropped 1 base, with 6 bases sitting between them. This CDR3 region has 13 residues. CDR3 DNA: TGTGCCAGTAGTATTGGAGAGAACACTGAAGCTTTCTTT. Encoded protein: CASSIGENTEAFF.

The rearrangement joins TRBV10-1 to TRBJ2-4; TRBD2 is a possible D gene (7 bases). V lost 4 bases and J 1 base, leaving 23 bases between the germline ends. Per germline, CDR1 WNHNN and CDR2 SYGVQD (reference sequence). This CDR3 spans 19 amino acids. CDR3 sequence: CASSGQPSPGGRAKNIQYF. In DNA form, the CDR3 reads TGCGCCAGCAGTGGACAACCCTCCCCGGGGGGCCGCGCCAAAAACATTCAGTACTTC.

The V call is TRBV3-1 (or the pseudogene TRBV3-2), the J call TRBJ1-2; no definite D call. CDR3 length: 12 amino acids. The germline gives CDR1 LGHDT, CDR2 YNNKEL (reference sequence). With 1 base removed from V and 5 bases from J, the gap between germline ends came to 5 bases. The chain's CDR3 is CASSQGAYGYTF. The CDR3 DNA reads as TGTGCCAGCAGCCAAGGTGCGTATGGCTACACCTTC.

This clone has only one observation. This chain links TRBV28 with TRBJ1-5, with D hard to call. Trimming pared 2 bases from V and 6 bases from J, leaving 14 bases between. The CDR3 runs to 15 residues. Germline CDR1 and CDR2: MDHEN and SYDVKM. The CDR3 nucleotides are TGTGCCAGCAGTTTACCGGGAGGTACCTCTCAGCCCCAGCATTTT. Translation gives CASSLPGGTSQPQHF.

This clone was found a few times. The gene calls are TRBV27 and TRBJ1-2, with D possibly matching TRBD1 (5 bases). In germline, CDR1 is MNHEY, CDR2 SMNVEV (reference sequence). The CDR3 totals 15 residues. The V end was cut by 1 base, the J end by 6 bases, with 15 bases between. DNA of the CDR3: TGTGCCAGCAGTTTATTAGGACACGAAGTCCATGGCTACACCTTC. It yields the protein CASSLLGHEVHGYTF.

The rearrangement links TRBV6-5 to TRBJ1-2, with TRBD1 as a possible D gene (6 bases). V gave up 4 bases and J gave up 4 bases, with 13 bases separating them. The germline V gene encodes CDR1 MNHEY and CDR2 SVGAGI. The CDR3 spans 14 residues. CDR3 in amino acids: CASSSDRMGYGYTF. CDR3 bases: TGTGCCAGCAGTTCCGACAGGATGGGCTATGGCTACACCTTC.

The chain carries TRBV15 and TRBJ1-3; D remains ambiguous. Trimming removed 6 bases at V and 2 bases at J, with 11 bases between. Germline V gives CDR1 LNHNV, CDR2 YYDKDF (reference sequence). The CDR3 has 14 residues. CDR3 amino acids: CATSTAGAGNTIYF. DNA of the CDR3: TGTGCCACCAGTACAGCTGGCGCTGGAAACACCATATATTTT.

The chain couples TRBV7-3 to TRBJ2-7; TRBD1 matches 7 bases. Germline V CDR1 and CDR2: SGHTA, FQGTGA. The trim removed 6 bases at V and 3 bases at J, leaving 8 bases unmatched. The CDR3 has 14 residues. The CDR3 reads CASRFGQVFYEQYV. Here the CDR3 DNA reads TGTGCCAGCAGGTTCGGACAGGTTTTCTACGAGCAGTACGTC.

This sequence joins TRBV5-1 and TRBJ2-1; 7 nucleotides align to TRBD1. J lost 5 bases, V lost 3 bases, and 5 bases had no gene match. This CDR3 has 14 residues. Germline V gives CDR1 SGHRS, CDR2 YFSETQ. CDR3 in DNA: TGCGCCAGCAGCTCGACAGGGCGGCACAATGAGCAGTTCTTC. This encodes CASSSTGRHNEQFF.

This clone was recorded a few times. The chain uses TRBV30 and TRBJ1-5; maybe TRBD1 (6 bases). This CDR3 contains 13 residues. The germline V gene has CDR1 GTSNPN and CDR2 SVGIG (reference sequence). V gave up 4 bases and J gave up 7 bases, with 14 bases separating them. CDR3 loop: CAWNRELRQPQHF. The CDR3 DNA follows: TGTGCCTGGAACAGGGAATTACGGCAGCCCCAGCATTTT. The variable domain in full, completed from reference TRBV30 and TRBJ1-5, reads SQTIHQWPATLVQPVGSPLSLECTVEGTSNPNLYWYRQAAGRGLQLLFYSVGIGQISSEVPQNLSASRPQDRQFILSSKKLLLSDSGFYLCAWNRELRQPQHFGDGTRLSIL.